Below, one T cell receptor (beta chain) is given with its context. The data stem from a study of PD-L1 blockade in urothelial cancer. Study-level background: About 85% of the roughly 29 patients were men whose urothelial cancer was bladder-origin. Blood was analyzed 3 weeks (second dose) and 6 weeks after treatment start. Median T cell yield per blood sample was about 150,000 cells.

Patients presented with locally advanced or metastatic urothelial carcinoma. The CDR3 is 10 amino acids. From germline, CDR1 is LNHDA and CDR2 SQIVND (reference sequence). V was clipped by 8 bases and J by 4 bases, with 5 bases between them. Generated by immunoSEQ multiplex PCR, the TCRdb table keeps only in-frame clones and is missing some. The sample includes 53,000 or so clones, 86% of them seen just once. The sample in question was PBMCs, obtained around atezolizumab (anti-PD-L1) treatment. The chain is built from TRBV19 and TRBJ1-2; the D is unclear. This TCR derives from a man between 60 and 70 years old with urothelial cancer. The CDR3 coding sequence is TGTGCCAGTTCTTCCTATGGCTACACCTTC. This translates into CASSSYGYTF. The entire variable domain, with the rest obtained from reference TRBV19 and TRBJ1-2, is as follows: DGGITQSPKYLFRKEGQNVTLSCEQNLNHDAMYWYRQDPGQGLRLIYYSQIVNDFQKGDIAEGYSVSREKKESFPLTVTSAQKNPTAFYLCASSSYGYTFGSGTRLTVV.